This TCR beta chain was identified in a study of T cell repertoires in cytomegalovirus infection. Each CDR3 protein gets one entry after TCRdb re-called the reads with MiXCR. The table shows 600,000 to 700,000 distinct CDR3 sequences, with roughly 36% occurring only once. Germline-derived CDR1 and CDR2 are ENHRY and SYGVKD. This CDR3 comprises 14 residues. V lost 10 bases, J lost 1 base, and 13 bases lay in between. To note about this clonotype: Its antigen is not known.

V and J are TRBV10-3 and TRBJ2-2; possibly TRBD1 for D (6 bases). This TCR derives from a human donor in good health (CMV status not recorded). Some clones in this sample may be carry-over from other donors' samples. Material: cultured PBMCs, obtained from culture after CMV antigen stimulation. The CDR3 DNA reads as TGTGCCACAGGGGAAACAGAGAACACCGGGGAGCTGTTTTTT. Translating gives CATGETENTGELFF.